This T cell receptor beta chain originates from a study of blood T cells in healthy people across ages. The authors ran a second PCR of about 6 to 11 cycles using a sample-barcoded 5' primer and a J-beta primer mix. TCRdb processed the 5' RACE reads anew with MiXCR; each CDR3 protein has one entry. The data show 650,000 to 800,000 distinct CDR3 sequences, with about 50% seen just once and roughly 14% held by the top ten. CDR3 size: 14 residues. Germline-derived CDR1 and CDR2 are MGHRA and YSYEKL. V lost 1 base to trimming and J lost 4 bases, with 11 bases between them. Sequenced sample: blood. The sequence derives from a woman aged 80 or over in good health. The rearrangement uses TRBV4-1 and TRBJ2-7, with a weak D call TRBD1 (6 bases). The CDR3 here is CASSQAHRDYEQYF. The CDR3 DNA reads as TGCGCCAGCAGCCAAGCACACAGGGATTACGAGCAGTACTTC.